Listed below are T cell receptor beta chains from one sample, sequenced in a study of cytomegalovirus exposure and HLA in healthy donors. The table came from immunoSEQ multiplex PCR; TCRdb's copy has only in-frame clones and leaves some out. The sample yields 200,000 to 300,000 clones, around four fifths seen once. Input material: PBMCs. Source of these receptors: a woman in her thirties or forties in good health and CMV-seropositive. Both conserved end residues are part of each CDR3. D genes are given only for firm matches. Clone size, where shown, is once, few, many, or a class for clones that have expanded.

D: TRBD2
V: TRBV4-3
J: TRBJ2-3
size: NA
CDR3: CASSQDGTTLGTDTQYF
DNA: TGCGCCAGCAGCCAAGACGGGACTACTCTGGGCACAGATACGCAGTATTTT

D: TRBD1
V: TRBV29-1
J: TRBJ1-1
size: NA
CDR3: CSVARVDRGFTEAFF
DNA: TGCAGCGTTGCAAGGGTCGACAGGGGGTTCACTGAAGCTTTCTTT

D: NA
V: TRBV5-5
J: TRBJ2-1
size: NA
CDR3: CASSPGSSGGFEQFF
DNA: TGTGCCAGCAGCCCAGGGAGCTCCGGAGGGTTTGAGCAGTTCTTC

D: NA
V: TRBV28
J: TRBJ2-5
size: NA
CDR3: CASRSGPGWETQYF
DNA: TGTGCCAGCAGATCAGGCCCAGGGTGGGAGACCCAGTACTTC

D: NA
V: TRBV19
J: TRBJ1-4
size: NA
CDR3: CASSIDVSGGKLFF
DNA: TGTGCCAGTAGTATCGATGTCTCCGGGGGGAAACTGTTTTTT

D: NA
V: TRBV19
J: TRBJ2-1
size: NA
CDR3: CASSIAGDYNEQFF
DNA: TGTGCCAGTAGTATAGCAGGGGACTACAATGAGCAGTTCTTC

D: NA
V: TRBV10-3
J: TRBJ2-3
size: once
CDR3: CAIMRQGTDTQYF
DNA: TGTGCCATCATGCGGCAGGGGACAGATACGCAGTATTTT

D: NA
V: TRBV28
J: TRBJ1-2
size: NA
CDR3: CASSYHPGEGDYGYTF
DNA: TGTGCCAGCAGTTACCACCCAGGTGAAGGGGACTATGGCTACACCTTC

D: TRBD1
V: TRBV30
J: TRBJ2-7
size: NA
CDR3: CAWSVGQASSYEQYF
DNA: TGTGCCTGGAGTGTGGGACAGGCGAGCTCCTACGAGCAGTACTTC

D: NA
V: TRBV2
J: TRBJ1-5
size: NA
CDR3: CASSTWTGNQPQHF
DNA: TGTGCCAGCAGTACATGGACAGGCAATCAGCCCCAGCATTTT

D: NA
V: TRBV27
J: TRBJ2-3
size: NA
CDR3: CASRVSGFSTDTQYF
DNA: TGTGCCAGCAGAGTGAGCGGGTTTAGCACAGATACGCAGTATTTT

D: NA
V: TRBV6-1
J: TRBJ2-7
size: NA
CDR3: CASREAMSSYEQYF
DNA: TGTGCCAGCAGAGAAGCAATGAGCTCCTACGAGCAGTACTTC

D: TRBD2
V: TRBV28
J: TRBJ2-7
size: NA
CDR3: CASSHGLAGTYEQYF
DNA: TGTGCCAGCAGTCACGGACTAGCGGGCACCTACGAGCAGTACTTC

D: NA
V: TRBV28
J: TRBJ2-1
size: NA
CDR3: CAGCGPPGNEQFF
DNA: TGTGCCGGCTGTGGCCCCCCGGGCAATGAGCAGTTCTTC

D: NA
V: TRBV12-1
J: TRBJ2-2
size: NA
CDR3: CASSFATSGSVRGELFF
DNA: TGTGCCAGCAGCTTTGCGACTAGCGGGAGTGTTCGAGGGGAGCTGTTTTTT

D: NA
V: TRBV18
J: TRBJ1-3
size: NA
CDR3: CASSPPAGFPGNTIYF
DNA: TGTGCCAGCTCACCACCGGCAGGGTTCCCTGGAAACACCATATATTTT

D: NA
V: TRBV5-4
J: TRBJ1-4
size: NA
CDR3: CASSLAGGARGNEKLFF
DNA: TGTGCCAGCAGCTTGGCGGGAGGGGCCAGGGGAAATGAAAAACTGTTTTTT

D: TRBD1
V: TRBV5-4
J: TRBJ1-6
size: NA
CDR3: CASTGQNNSPLHF
DNA: TGTGCCAGCACGGGACAGAATAATTCACCCCTCCACTTT

D: NA
V: TRBV19
J: TRBJ1-2
size: NA
CDR3: CASSVGRVYGYTF
DNA: TGTGCCAGTAGTGTAGGCAGGGTCTATGGCTACACCTTC

D: NA
V: TRBV6-5
J: TRBJ2-2
size: NA
CDR3: CASSYERPPTGELFF
DNA: TGTGCCAGCAGTTACGAGCGTCCGCCCACCGGGGAGCTGTTTTTT

D: NA
V: TRBV5-1
J: TRBJ2-5
size: NA
CDR3: CASSPNVAPQETQYF
DNA: TGCGCCAGCAGCCCGAATGTAGCGCCCCAGGAGACCCAGTACTTC

D: TRBD1
V: TRBV6-5
J: TRBJ1-2
size: NA
CDR3: CASTHRGANYGYTF
DNA: TGTGCCAGCACCCACAGGGGAGCTAACTATGGCTACACCTTC

D: NA
V: TRBV7-3
J: TRBJ2-1
size: NA
CDR3: CASSLGSGSSYNEQFF
DNA: TGTGCCAGCAGCTTAGGTAGCGGAAGCTCCTACAATGAGCAGTTCTTC

D: NA
V: TRBV6-5
J: TRBJ1-2
size: once
CDR3: CASSWSAWGNYGYTF
DNA: TGTGCCAGCAGTTGGTCTGCTTGGGGCAACTATGGCTACACCTTC

D: TRBD1
V: TRBV6-6
J: TRBJ1-4
size: few
CDR3: CATGGGNNEKLFF
DNA: TGTGCCACAGGGGGCGGCAACAATGAAAAACTGTTTTTT

D: TRBD1
V: TRBV19
J: TRBJ1-3
size: NA
CDR3: CASSPRGDCPYF
DNA: TGTGCCAGTAGTCCCAGGGGGGACTGTCCATATTTT

D: TRBD1
V: TRBV6-6
J: TRBJ2-2
size: NA
CDR3: CASSFTGADTGELFF
DNA: TGTGCCAGCAGTTTCACAGGGGCGGACACCGGGGAGCTGTTTTTT

D: TRBD2
V: TRBV18
J: TRBJ2-5
size: NA
CDR3: CASSPWAASGSMETQYF
DNA: TGTGCCAGCTCACCATGGGCAGCGAGCGGGAGTATGGAGACCCAGTACTTC